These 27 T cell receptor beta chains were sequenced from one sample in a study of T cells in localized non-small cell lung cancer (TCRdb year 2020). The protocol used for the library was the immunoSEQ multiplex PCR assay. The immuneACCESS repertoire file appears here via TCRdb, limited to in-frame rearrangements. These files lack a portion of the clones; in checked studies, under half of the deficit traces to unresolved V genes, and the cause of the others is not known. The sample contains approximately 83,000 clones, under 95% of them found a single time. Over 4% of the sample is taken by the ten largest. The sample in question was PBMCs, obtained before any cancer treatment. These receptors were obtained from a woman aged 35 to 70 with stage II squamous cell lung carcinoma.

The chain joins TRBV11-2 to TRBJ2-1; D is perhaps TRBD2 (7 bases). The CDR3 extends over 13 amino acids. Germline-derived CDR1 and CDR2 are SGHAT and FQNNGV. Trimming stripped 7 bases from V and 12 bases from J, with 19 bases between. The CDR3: CASTPGGAPGQFF. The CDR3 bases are TGTGCCAGCACCCCTGGGGGGGCACCGGGGCAGTTCTTC.

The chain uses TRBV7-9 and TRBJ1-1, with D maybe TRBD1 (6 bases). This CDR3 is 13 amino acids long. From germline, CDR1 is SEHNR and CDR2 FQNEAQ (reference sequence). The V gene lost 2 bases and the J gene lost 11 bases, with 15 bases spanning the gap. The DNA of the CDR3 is TGTGCCAGCAGCTTACTGTCGGGGGGCAACGCTTTCTTT. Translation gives CASSLLSGGNAFF.

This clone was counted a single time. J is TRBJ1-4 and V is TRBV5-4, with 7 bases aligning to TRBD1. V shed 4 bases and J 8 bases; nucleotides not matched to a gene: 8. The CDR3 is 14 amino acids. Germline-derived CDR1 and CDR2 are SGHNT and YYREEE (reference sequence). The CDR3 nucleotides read TGTGCCAGCAGCAGACAGGGTGGGCAGGAAAAACTGTTTTTT. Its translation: CASSRQGGQEKLFF.

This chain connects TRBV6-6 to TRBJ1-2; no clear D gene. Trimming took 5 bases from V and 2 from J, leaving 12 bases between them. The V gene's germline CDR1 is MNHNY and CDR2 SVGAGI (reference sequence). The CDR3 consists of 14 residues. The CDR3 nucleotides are TGTGCCAGCAGTACGGACCGAAAAAACTATGGCTACACCTTC. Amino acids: CASSTDRKNYGYTF.

This CDR3 is CASSLTNRGGETQYF. In DNA, the CDR3 is TGCGCCAGCAGCTTGACCAACAGGGGCGGCGAGACCCAGTACTTC. The genes are TRBV5-1 and TRBJ2-5, with 7 nucleotides matching TRBD1. Germline V lookup: CDR1 SGHRS, CDR2 YFSETQ. This CDR3 has 15 residues. Trimming at V came to 1 base and at J to 5 bases, leaving 8 bases not matched to a gene. The full variable domain, rest sourced from reference TRBV5-1 and TRBJ2-5, is KAGVTQTPRYLIKTRGQQVTLSCSPISGHRSVSWYQQTPGQGLQFLFEYFSETQRNKGNFPGRFSGRQFSNSRSEMNVSTLELGDSALYLCASSLTNRGGETQYFGPGTRLLVL.

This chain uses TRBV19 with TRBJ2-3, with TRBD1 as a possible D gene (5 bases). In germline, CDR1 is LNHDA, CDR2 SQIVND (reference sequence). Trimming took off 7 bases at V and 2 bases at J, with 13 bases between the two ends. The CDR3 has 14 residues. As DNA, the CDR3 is TGTGCCAGTAACCAGGGTGTTCTCACAGATACGCAGTATTTT. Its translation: CASNQGVLTDTQYF.

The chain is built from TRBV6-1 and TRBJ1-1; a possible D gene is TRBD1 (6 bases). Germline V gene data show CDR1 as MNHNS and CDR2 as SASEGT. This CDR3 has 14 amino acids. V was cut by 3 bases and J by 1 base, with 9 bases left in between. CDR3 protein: CASSETGRNTEAFF. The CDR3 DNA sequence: TGTGCCAGCAGTGAGACAGGCAGGAACACTGAAGCTTTCTTT.

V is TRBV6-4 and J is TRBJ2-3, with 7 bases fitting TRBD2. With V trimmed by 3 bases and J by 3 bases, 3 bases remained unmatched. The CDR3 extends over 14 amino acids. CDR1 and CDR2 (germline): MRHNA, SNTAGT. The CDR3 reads CASSERELTDTQYF. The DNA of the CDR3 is TGTGCCAGCAGTGAGCGGGAGTTAACAGATACGCAGTATTTT.

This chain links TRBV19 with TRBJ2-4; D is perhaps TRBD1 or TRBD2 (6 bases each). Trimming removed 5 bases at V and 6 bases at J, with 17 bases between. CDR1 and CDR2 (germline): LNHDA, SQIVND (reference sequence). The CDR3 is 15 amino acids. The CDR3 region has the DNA TGTGCCAGTAGTCTGGGGGGCAGGGGACGAAACATTCAGTACTTC. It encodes CASSLGGRGRNIQYF.

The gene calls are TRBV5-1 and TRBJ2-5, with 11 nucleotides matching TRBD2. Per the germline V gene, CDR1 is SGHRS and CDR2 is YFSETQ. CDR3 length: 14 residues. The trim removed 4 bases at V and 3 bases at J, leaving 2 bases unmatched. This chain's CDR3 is CASSQGLAEETQYF. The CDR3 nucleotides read TGCGCCAGCAGCCAGGGACTAGCGGAAGAGACCCAGTACTTC.

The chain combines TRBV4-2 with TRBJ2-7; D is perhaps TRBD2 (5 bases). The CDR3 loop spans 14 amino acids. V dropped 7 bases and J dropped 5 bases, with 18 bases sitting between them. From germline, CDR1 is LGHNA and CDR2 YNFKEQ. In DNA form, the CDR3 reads TGTGCCAGCAAGGCTGTTTTGAGTAGCGACGAGCAGTACTTC. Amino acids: CASKAVLSSDEQYF.

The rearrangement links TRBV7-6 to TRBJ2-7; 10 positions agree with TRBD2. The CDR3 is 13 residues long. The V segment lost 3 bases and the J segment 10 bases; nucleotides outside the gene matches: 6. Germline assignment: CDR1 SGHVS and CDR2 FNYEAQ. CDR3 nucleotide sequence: TGTGCCAGCAGCTTGTCTAGCGGGAGCGCACAGTACTTC. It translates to CASSLSSGSAQYF.

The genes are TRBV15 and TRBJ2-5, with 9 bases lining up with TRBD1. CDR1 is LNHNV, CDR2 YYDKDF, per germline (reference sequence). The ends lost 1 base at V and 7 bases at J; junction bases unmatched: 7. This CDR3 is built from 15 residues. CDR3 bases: TGTGCCACCAGCAGAGCGGGACAGGGAAAAGTGACCCAGTACTTC. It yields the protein CATSRAGQGKVTQYF.

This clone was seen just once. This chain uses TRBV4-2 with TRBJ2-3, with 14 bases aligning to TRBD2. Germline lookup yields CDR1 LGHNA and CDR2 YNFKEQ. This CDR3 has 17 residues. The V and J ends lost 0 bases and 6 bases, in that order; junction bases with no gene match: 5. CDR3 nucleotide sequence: TGTGCCAGCAGCCAAGATAAGGGACTAGCGGGGGCGGATACGCAGTATTTT. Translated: CASSQDKGLAGADTQYF.

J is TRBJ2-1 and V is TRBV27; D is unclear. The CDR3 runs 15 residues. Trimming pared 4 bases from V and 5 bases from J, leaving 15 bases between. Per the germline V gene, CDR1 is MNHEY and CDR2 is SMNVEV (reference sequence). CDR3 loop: CASSSLTSAHNEQFF. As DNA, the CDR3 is TGTGCCAGCAGTTCCTTGACGAGCGCTCACAATGAGCAGTTCTTC.

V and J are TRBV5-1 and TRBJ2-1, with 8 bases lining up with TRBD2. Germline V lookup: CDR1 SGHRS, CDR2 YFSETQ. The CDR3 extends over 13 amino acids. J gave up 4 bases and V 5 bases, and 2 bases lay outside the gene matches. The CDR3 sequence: CASSSSGYNEQFF. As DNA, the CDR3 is TGCGCCAGCAGTTCTAGCGGGTACAATGAGCAGTTCTTC.

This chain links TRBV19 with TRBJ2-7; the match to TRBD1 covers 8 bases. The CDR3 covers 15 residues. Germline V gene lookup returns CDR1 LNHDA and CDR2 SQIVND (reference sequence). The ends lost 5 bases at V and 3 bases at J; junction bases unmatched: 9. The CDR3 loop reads CASSPPGTGFYEQYF. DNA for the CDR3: TGTGCCAGTAGTCCTCCCGGGACAGGTTTCTACGAGCAGTACTTC. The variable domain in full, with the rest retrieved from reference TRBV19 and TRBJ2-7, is DGGITQSPKYLFRKEGQNVTLSCEQNLNHDAMYWYRQDPGQGLRLIYYSQIVNDFQKGDIAEGYSVSREKKESFPLTVTSAQKNPTAFYLCASSPPGTGFYEQYFGPGTRLTVT.

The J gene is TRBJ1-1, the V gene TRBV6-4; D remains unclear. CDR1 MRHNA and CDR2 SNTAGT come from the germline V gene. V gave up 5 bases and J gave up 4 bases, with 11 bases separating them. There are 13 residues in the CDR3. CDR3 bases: TGTGCCAGCAGTATGGAGGTTTCCACTGAAGCTTTCTTT. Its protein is CASSMEVSTEAFF.

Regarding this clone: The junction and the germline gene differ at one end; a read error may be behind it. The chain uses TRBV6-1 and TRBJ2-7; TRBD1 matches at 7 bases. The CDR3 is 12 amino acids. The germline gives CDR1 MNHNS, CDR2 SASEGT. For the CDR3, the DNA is TGTGCCAGCAGGGGACAGTCCTACGAGCAGTGCTTC. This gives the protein CASRGQSYEQCF.

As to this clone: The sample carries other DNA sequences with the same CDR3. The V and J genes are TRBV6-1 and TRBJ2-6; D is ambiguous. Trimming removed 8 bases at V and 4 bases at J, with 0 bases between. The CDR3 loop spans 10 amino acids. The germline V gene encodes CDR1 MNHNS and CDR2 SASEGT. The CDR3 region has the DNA TGTGCCAGCGGGGCCAACGTCCTGACTTTC. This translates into CASGANVLTF.

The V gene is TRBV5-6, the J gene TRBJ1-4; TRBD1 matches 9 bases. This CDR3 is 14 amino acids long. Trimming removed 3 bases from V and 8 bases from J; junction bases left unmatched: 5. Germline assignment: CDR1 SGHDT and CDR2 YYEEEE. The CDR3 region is CASSYRDRDEKLFF. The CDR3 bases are TGTGCCAGCAGCTACCGGGACAGGGACGAAAAACTGTTTTTT.

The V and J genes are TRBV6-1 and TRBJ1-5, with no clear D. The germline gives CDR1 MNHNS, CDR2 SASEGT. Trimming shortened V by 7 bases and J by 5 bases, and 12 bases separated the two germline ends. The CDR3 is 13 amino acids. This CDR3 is CASTPSEDQPQHF. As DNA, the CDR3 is TGTGCCAGCACCCCGTCGGAGGATCAGCCCCAGCATTTT.

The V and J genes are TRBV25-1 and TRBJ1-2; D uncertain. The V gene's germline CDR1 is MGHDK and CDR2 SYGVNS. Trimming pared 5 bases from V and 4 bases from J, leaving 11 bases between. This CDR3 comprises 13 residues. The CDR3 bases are TGTGCCAGCAGTCGGGTGGGCGGCTATGGCTACACCTTC. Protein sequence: CASSRVGGYGYTF.

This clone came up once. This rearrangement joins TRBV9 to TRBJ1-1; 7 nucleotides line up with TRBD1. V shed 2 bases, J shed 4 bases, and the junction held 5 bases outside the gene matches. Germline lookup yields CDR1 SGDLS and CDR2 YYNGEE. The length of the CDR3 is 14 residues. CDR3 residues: CASSVTGVSTEAFF. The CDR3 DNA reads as TGTGCCAGCAGCGTCACAGGGGTCTCCACTGAAGCTTTCTTT.

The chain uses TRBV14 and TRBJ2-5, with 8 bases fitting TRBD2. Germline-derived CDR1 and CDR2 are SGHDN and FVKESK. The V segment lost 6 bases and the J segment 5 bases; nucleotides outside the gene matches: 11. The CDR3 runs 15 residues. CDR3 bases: TGTGCCAGCAGGTCCAGCGGGAGTGGGTGGGAGACCCAGTACTTC. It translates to CASRSSGSGWETQYF.

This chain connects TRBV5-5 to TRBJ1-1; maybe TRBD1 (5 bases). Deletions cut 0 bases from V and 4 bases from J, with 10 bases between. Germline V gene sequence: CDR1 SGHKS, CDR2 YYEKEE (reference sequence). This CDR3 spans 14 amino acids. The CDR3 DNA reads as TGTGCCAGCAGCTTGGCCTACGGGGCCACTGAAGCTTTCTTT. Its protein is CASSLAYGATEAFF.

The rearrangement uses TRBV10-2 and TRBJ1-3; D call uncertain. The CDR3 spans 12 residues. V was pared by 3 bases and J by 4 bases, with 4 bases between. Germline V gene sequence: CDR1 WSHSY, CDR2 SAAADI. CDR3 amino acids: CASSEGGNTIYF. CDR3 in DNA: TGCGCCAGCAGTGAAGGCGGAAACACCATATATTTT.